This paragraph covers one T cell receptor (beta chain) sequence. Genomic DNA was employed as the template in profiling TCR beta VDJ and CDR3. Using its own MiXCR run on the reads, TCRdb lists one record per CDR3 protein. The sample consists of about 160,000 distinct CDR3 sequences, less than 60% of them appearing once. The sample is drawn from a study of CD8+CD57+ T cells in acquired aplastic anemia. Study as a whole: Yields of DNA that came from sorted CD4+ and CD8+ cells averaged roughly 3.2 ug.

It was patients with CD8+CD57+ cell expansion by flow cytometry who were chosen for sequencing. Patients, without exception, had severe acquired aplastic anemia. Prior therapy had not been administered to any patient at the time of blood sampling. CDR1 MGHDK and CDR2 SYGVNS come from the germline V gene. With 3 bases removed from V and 1 base from J, the gap between germline ends came to 13 bases. This CDR3 has 15 residues. Sequencing was done on a sample of sorted CD4+, CD8+, or CD8+CD57+ T cells (not recorded which) from PBMCs. The chain combines TRBV25-1 with TRBJ2-7; TRBD2 might be the D (5 bases). This sequence was found in a human donor with aplastic anemia. The CDR3 DNA is TGTGCCAGCAGTGAGAATCTTGGACTGTCCTACGAGCAGTACTTC. Its protein is CASSENLGLSYEQYF.